Following are 31 T cell receptor beta chains from one sample sequenced in a study of immune evolution from preneoplasia to lung adenocarcinoma. Data came from immunoSEQ multiplex PCR; TCRdb stores just in-frame clones and leaves some out. The sample includes a few thousand clones, 45% to 50% seen only once; the top ten take 20% to 30%. Sequencing was performed on FFPE normal lung tissue adjacent to the tumor. These receptors came from a person aged 45 to 59 with lung adenocarcinoma.

The CDR3 region is CASSFAASGNTDTQYF. The DNA for the CDR3 is TGCGCCAGCAGCTTCGCGGCTAGCGGGAACACAGATACGCAGTATTTT. The gene calls are TRBV5-1 and TRBJ2-3, with TRBD2 identical over 9 bases. CDR3 length: 16 amino acids. The V segment lost 2 bases and the J segment 2 bases; nucleotides outside the gene matches: 6. Germline V lookup: CDR1 SGHRS, CDR2 YFSETQ.

This clone was seen a single time. The chain joins TRBV9 to TRBJ1-1; D unresolved. Germline CDR1 and CDR2: SGDLS and YYNGEE. The CDR3 runs 16 residues. Trimming took off 4 bases at V and 4 bases at J, with 20 bases between the two ends. The CDR3: CASSPLVAHRGTEAFF. The DNA of the CDR3 is TGTGCCAGCAGCCCCTTAGTCGCTCACCGGGGCACTGAAGCTTTCTTT.

This chain uses TRBV30 with TRBJ1-6, with a tentative D call TRBD1 (5 bases). Germline loops: CDR1 GTSNPN, CDR2 SVGIG (reference sequence). V dropped 1 base and J dropped 8 bases, with 9 bases sitting between them. The CDR3 loop spans 13 amino acids. The CDR3 protein is CAWSGQGDSPLHF. Here the CDR3 DNA reads TGTGCCTGGAGTGGTCAGGGAGATTCACCCCTCCACTTT.

This clone is medium-sized (0.01 to 0.1%). The chain has TRBV27 and TRBJ2-1, with 7 bases aligning to TRBD2. With V trimmed by 6 bases and J by 7 bases, 9 bases remained unmatched. CDR1 is MNHEY, CDR2 SMNVEV, per germline (reference sequence). The CDR3 covers 14 residues. CDR3 amino acids: CASSLGTTRNEQFF. In DNA, the CDR3 is TGTGCCAGCAGCCTCGGGACTACCCGTAATGAGCAGTTCTTC.

This sequence joins TRBV28 and TRBJ1-4; D gene unclear. The germline V and J ends were trimmed by 4 bases and 12 bases, with 6 bases remaining between them. The CDR3 loop spans 10 amino acids. Germline V CDR1 and CDR2: MDHEN, SYDVKM. Here the CDR3 reads CASSYGELFF. The CDR3 nucleotides are TGTGCCAGCAGTTACGGGGAACTGTTTTTT.

The chain uses TRBV29-1 and TRBJ2-5; 9 bases fit TRBD2. The CDR3 has 12 residues. Germline lookup yields CDR1 SQVTM and CDR2 ANQGSEA. V was clipped by 7 bases and J by 4 bases; unmatched bases: 4. The CDR3 region has the DNA TGCAGCGGTAGCGGGAGTGGAGAGACCCAGTACTTC. This translates into CSGSGSGETQYF. The whole variable domain, remainder taken from reference TRBV29-1 and TRBJ2-5, is SAVISQKPSRDICQRGTSLTIQCQVDSQVTMMFWYRQQPGQSLTLIATANQGSEATYESGFVIDKFPISRPNLTFSTLTVSNMSPEDSSIYLCSGSGSGETQYFGPGTRLLVL.

This clone was seen only a few times. This chain joins TRBV7-2 and TRBJ1-1, with D possibly matching TRBD1 (5 bases). The V gene lost 2 bases and the J gene lost 4 bases, with 11 bases spanning the gap. The CDR3 is made up of 14 amino acids. The V gene's germline CDR1 is SGHTA and CDR2 FQGNSA. This CDR3 is CASSLREGSTEAFF. In DNA, the CDR3 is TGTGCCAGCAGCTTACGGGAGGGGAGCACTGAAGCTTTCTTT.

This clone was detected a few times. The chain links TRBV6-5 to TRBJ2-1; 8 nucleotides match TRBD2. This CDR3 spans 15 amino acids. CDR1 is MNHEY and CDR2 is SVGAGI in the germline V gene. J gave up 5 bases and V 2 bases, and 5 bases lay outside the gene matches. DNA for the CDR3: TGTGCCAGCAGTTACGCGGGGGGAGGAAACAATGAGCAGTTCTTC. This gives the protein CASSYAGGGNNEQFF.

J is TRBJ2-7 and V is TRBV10-3; D is perhaps TRBD1 (6 bases). Germline CDR1 and CDR2: ENHRY and SYGVKD. V lost 2 bases and J 3 bases, leaving 11 bases between the germline ends. The CDR3 has 14 residues. CDR3 bases: TGTGCCATCAGTGAGCAAGGACAGAACTACGAGCAGTACTTC. This encodes CAISEQGQNYEQYF.

V usage is TRBV18 and J usage is TRBJ2-7, with 8 bases aligning to TRBD1. This CDR3 is 14 amino acids long. Looked up from germline, CDR1 is KGHSH and CDR2 is LQKENI. The J segment lost 6 bases and the V segment lost 3 bases, leaving 7 bases of the junction unmatched. The CDR3 loop is CASSPGTGKSEQYF. As DNA, the CDR3 is TGTGCCAGCTCACCGGGGACAGGAAAATCCGAGCAGTACTTC. Based on the CDR3 plus reference TRBV18 and TRBJ2-7, the full variable domain is NAGVMQNPRHLVRRRGQEARLRCSPMKGHSHVYWYRQLPEEGLKFMVYLQKENIIDESGMPKERFSAEFPKEGPSILRIQQVVRGDSAAYFCASSPGTGKSEQYFGPGTRLTVT.

The rearrangement uses TRBV6-5 and TRBJ1-1; 9 bases agree with TRBD1. J gave up 3 bases and V 5 bases, and 4 bases lay outside the gene matches. This CDR3 has 14 amino acids. The germline V gene encodes CDR1 MNHEY and CDR2 SVGAGI. DNA for the CDR3: TGTGCCAGCAGTCGACGGACAGGGGACACTGAAGCTTTCTTT. It translates to CASSRRTGDTEAFF.

V gene TRBV5-6 combines with J gene TRBJ2-3; TRBD2 is a possible D gene (7 bases). Germline CDR1 reads SGHDT; CDR2 reads YYEEEE. The CDR3 loop spans 15 amino acids. V was clipped by 2 bases and J by 2 bases, with 12 bases between them. The CDR3 loop reads CASSFRGGATDTQYF. For the CDR3, the DNA is TGTGCCAGCAGCTTTAGAGGGGGGGCCACAGATACGCAGTATTTT.

The chain joins TRBV19 to TRBJ2-3, with 12 nucleotides matching TRBD2. Germline loops: CDR1 LNHDA, CDR2 SQIVND (reference sequence). J gave up 0 bases and V 10 bases, and 2 bases lay outside the gene matches. CDR3 length equals 14 residues. CDR3 in amino acids: CATGTSGSTDTQYF. CDR3 nucleotide sequence: TGTGCCACAGGGACTAGCGGGAGCACAGATACGCAGTATTTT.

This clone was seen only a few times. The chain joins TRBV5-4 to TRBJ2-3; D unclear. In germline, CDR1 is SGHNT, CDR2 YYREEE (reference sequence). The CDR3 is made up of 13 amino acids. With 1 base removed from V and 2 bases from J, the gap between germline ends came to 5 bases. Here the CDR3 reads CASSLRPTDTQYF. The CDR3 DNA is TGTGCCAGCAGCTTGCGGCCCACAGATACGCAGTATTTT.

The gene calls are TRBV5-4 and TRBJ2-7; D ambiguous. V dropped 0 bases and J dropped 4 bases, with 5 bases sitting between them. The germline gives CDR1 SGHNT, CDR2 YYREEE (reference sequence). This CDR3 comprises 12 residues. The CDR3 DNA reads as TGTGCCAGCAGCTTGGACAGATACGAGCAGTACTTC. Protein: CASSLDRYEQYF.

The chain has TRBV4-1 and TRBJ1-1; 7 bases are shared with TRBD1. CDR3 length equals 15 residues. CDR1 is MGHRA, CDR2 YSYEKL, per germline. V gave up 4 bases and J gave up 5 bases; unmatched junction bases: 10. The CDR3 DNA reads TGCGCCAGCAGCCCCTTGGGACAGCGAGGGACTGAAGCTTTCTTT. Amino acid sequence: CASSPLGQRGTEAFF.

J is TRBJ1-2 and V is TRBV6-5, with 7 bases that match TRBD1. The junction had 10 bases not matched to a gene; V was cut back by 6 bases and J by 3 bases. In germline, CDR1 is MNHEY, CDR2 SVGAGI. The CDR3 sequence is 15 residues long. CDR3 in DNA: TGTGCCAGCAGCCCCGACAGGGTTTCCTACTATGGCTACACCTTC. It translates to CASSPDRVSYYGYTF.

This chain joins TRBV19 and TRBJ2-1, with 7 bases that match TRBD1. Per germline, CDR1 LNHDA and CDR2 SQIVND (reference sequence). There are 14 residues in the CDR3. The J segment lost 4 bases and the V segment lost 3 bases, leaving 3 bases of the junction unmatched. In DNA form, the CDR3 reads TGTGCCAGTAGTATTACAGGGGTTTACAATGAGCAGTTCTTC. It specifies CASSITGVYNEQFF.

The chain links TRBV27 to TRBJ1-5; possible D gene TRBD1, 5 bases. CDR1 MNHEY and CDR2 SMNVEV come from the germline V gene (reference sequence). This CDR3 contains 14 residues. V was cut by 3 bases and J by 5 bases, with 11 bases left in between. CDR3 region: CASSFQGGDQPQHF. The DNA of the CDR3 is TGTGCCAGCAGTTTTCAGGGTGGTGATCAGCCCCAGCATTTT.

This clone is deemed large. The chain links TRBV7-9 to TRBJ1-1; no clear D gene. CDR3 size: 11 residues. Trimming left V 3 bases short and J 7 bases short, with 6 bases between. Germline CDR1 reads SEHNR; CDR2 reads FQNEAQ (reference sequence). The CDR3 DNA is TGTGCCAGCAGCTTTAGGGATGAAGCTTTCTTT. This encodes CASSFRDEAFF.

This clone appeared a single time. The genes are TRBV5-4 and TRBJ1-1; possible D gene TRBD1, 5 bases. The CDR3 contains 14 residues. Germline CDR1 SGHNT, CDR2 YYREEE (reference sequence). Trimming took off 3 bases at V and 1 base at J, with 10 bases between the two ends. The CDR3 DNA is TGTGCCAGCAGCTCTAGGGACGGGAACACTGAAGCTTTCTTT. Translating it yields CASSSRDGNTEAFF.

This clone was seen a few times. The rearrangement uses TRBV5-4 and TRBJ2-5; 11 bases match TRBD1. Per the germline V gene, CDR1 is SGHNT and CDR2 is YYREEE (reference sequence). The trim removed 4 bases at V and 5 bases at J, leaving 7 bases unmatched. The length of the CDR3 is 15 residues. The CDR3 bases are TGTGCCAGCAGCCTTCGGACAGGGGGCCTGGAGACCCAGTACTTC. Amino acid sequence: CASSLRTGGLETQYF.

The CDR3 DNA follows: TGCGCCAGCAGGGACAGGAGCCTTAACACAGATACGCAGTATTTT. It yields the protein CASRDRSLNTDTQYF. V is TRBV4-1 and J is TRBJ2-3, with TRBD1 matching 7 bases. J was trimmed by 2 bases and V by 6 bases; bases with no gene match: 8. The CDR3 spans 15 residues. Germline V gene data show CDR1 as MGHRA and CDR2 as YSYEKL.

This rearrangement joins TRBV5-1 to TRBJ1-2; D call uncertain. The V gene lost 4 bases and the J gene lost 3 bases, with 13 bases spanning the gap. Germline V gives CDR1 SGHRS, CDR2 YFSETQ. The CDR3 is 14 residues long. CDR3 nucleotide sequence: TGCGCCAGCAGCCCCTCAGGCTCTGACTATGGCTACACCTTC. Translation: CASSPSGSDYGYTF.

In its sample, this clone was seen a few times. This rearrangement joins TRBV18 to TRBJ1-1; D is possibly TRBD1 (6 bases). This CDR3 is 14 amino acids long. The germline V gene has CDR1 KGHSH and CDR2 LQKENI. Trimming stripped 5 bases from V and 1 base from J, with 11 bases between. The DNA of the CDR3 is TGTGCCAGCTCAGCCAGGGGACCGAACACTGAAGCTTTCTTT. It codes for CASSARGPNTEAFF. The complete variable domain, with remaining parts taken from reference TRBV18 and TRBJ1-1, reads NAGVMQNPRHLVRRRGQEARLRCSPMKGHSHVYWYRQLPEEGLKFMVYLQKENIIDESGMPKERFSAEFPKEGPSILRIQQVVRGDSAAYFCASSARGPNTEAFFGQGTRLTVV.

The chain joins TRBV30 to TRBJ2-7; D remains unclear. With 1 base removed from V and 0 bases from J, the gap between germline ends came to 1 base. Germline loops: CDR1 GTSNPN, CDR2 SVGIG (reference sequence). The CDR3 covers 11 residues. CDR3 in amino acids: CAWSGSYEQYF. The CDR3, as DNA: TGTGCCTGGAGTGGCTCCTACGAGCAGTACTTC.

J is TRBJ2-7 and V is TRBV19, with 8 bases matching TRBD1. Per germline, CDR1 LNHDA and CDR2 SQIVND (reference sequence). Trimming cost V 5 bases and J 1 base; bases outside gene matches: 4. The CDR3 runs to 14 residues. Here the CDR3 reads CASSVRDRSYEQYF. Written as DNA, the CDR3 is TGTGCCAGTAGTGTACGGGACAGGTCCTACGAGCAGTACTTC.

The gene calls are TRBV4-1 and TRBJ2-2; D is undetermined. The V end was cut by 0 bases, the J end by 4 bases, with 9 bases between. Germline-derived CDR1 and CDR2 are MGHRA and YSYEKL. The CDR3 covers 15 residues. CDR3 region: CASSQDPGFTGELFF. CDR3 in DNA: TGCGCCAGCAGCCAAGATCCGGGTTTCACCGGGGAGCTGTTTTTT.

The chain couples TRBV7-9 to TRBJ2-7; no definite D call. CDR1 and CDR2 from the germline V gene are SEHNR and FQNEAQ (reference sequence). The germline V and J ends were trimmed by 1 base and 0 bases, with 7 bases remaining between them. The CDR3 runs 14 residues. The chain's CDR3 is CASSLVYSSYEQYF. As DNA, the CDR3 is TGTGCCAGCAGCTTAGTATATAGCTCCTACGAGCAGTACTTC.

The chain carries TRBV18 and TRBJ1-5; 9 bases are shared with TRBD1. With 6 bases clipped from V and 3 bases from J, the junction kept 6 bases outside the gene matches. This CDR3 is built from 15 residues. The germline V gene has CDR1 KGHSH and CDR2 LQKENI. The CDR3 sequence is CASSLGQGNNQPQHF. The CDR3 DNA sequence: TGTGCCAGCTCCTTGGGACAGGGTAACAATCAGCCCCAGCATTTT.

The chain recombines TRBV28 with TRBJ1-5, with 10 bases identical to TRBD1. The V segment lost 6 bases and the J segment 6 bases; nucleotides outside the gene matches: 8. CDR3 size: 15 residues. Germline CDR1 MDHEN, CDR2 SYDVKM. The CDR3, as DNA: TGTGCCAGCAGCTCCGGGACAGGGGCCGGTCAGCCCCAGCATTTT. Encoded protein: CASSSGTGAGQPQHF.